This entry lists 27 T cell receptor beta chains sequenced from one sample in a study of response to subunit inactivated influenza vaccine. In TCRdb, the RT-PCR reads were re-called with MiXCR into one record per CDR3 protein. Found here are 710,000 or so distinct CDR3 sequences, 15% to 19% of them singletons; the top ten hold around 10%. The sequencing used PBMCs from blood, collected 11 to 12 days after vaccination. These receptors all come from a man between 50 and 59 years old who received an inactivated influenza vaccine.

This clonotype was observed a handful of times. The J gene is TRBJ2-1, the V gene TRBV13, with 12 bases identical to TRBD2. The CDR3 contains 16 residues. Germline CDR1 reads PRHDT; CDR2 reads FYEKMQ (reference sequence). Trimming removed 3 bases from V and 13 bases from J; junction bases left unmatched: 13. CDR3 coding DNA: TGTGCCAGCAGCTTCGGTAGACTAGCGGGAGAGGGGAGACAGTTCTTC. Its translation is CASSFGRLAGEGRQFF. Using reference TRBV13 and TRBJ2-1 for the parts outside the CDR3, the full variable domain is AAGVIQSPRHLIKEKRETATLKCYPIPRHDTVYWYQQGPGQDPQFLISFYEKMQSDKGSIPDRFSAQQFSDYHSELNMSSLELGDSALYFCASSFGRLAGEGRQFFGPGTRLTVL.

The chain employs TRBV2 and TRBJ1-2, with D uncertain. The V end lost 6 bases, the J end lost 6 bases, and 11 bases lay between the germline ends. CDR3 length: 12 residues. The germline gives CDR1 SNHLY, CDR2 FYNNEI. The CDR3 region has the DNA TGTGCCAGCAGGGTTAGTGGAAATGGCTACACCTTC. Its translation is CASRVSGNGYTF.

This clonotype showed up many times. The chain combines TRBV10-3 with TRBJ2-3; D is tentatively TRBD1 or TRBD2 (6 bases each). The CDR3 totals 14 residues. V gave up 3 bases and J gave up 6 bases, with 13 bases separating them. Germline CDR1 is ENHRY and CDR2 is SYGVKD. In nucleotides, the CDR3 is TGTGCCATCAGTGACGGGGGCTCAGGGGATACGCAGTATTTT. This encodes CAISDGGSGDTQYF.

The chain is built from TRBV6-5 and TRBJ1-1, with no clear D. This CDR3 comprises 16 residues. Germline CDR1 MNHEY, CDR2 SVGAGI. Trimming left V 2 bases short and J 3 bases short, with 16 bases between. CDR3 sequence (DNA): TGTGCCAGCAGTTACCCCTTTGCGGGGTTGTACACTGAAGCTTTCTTT. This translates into CASSYPFAGLYTEAFF.

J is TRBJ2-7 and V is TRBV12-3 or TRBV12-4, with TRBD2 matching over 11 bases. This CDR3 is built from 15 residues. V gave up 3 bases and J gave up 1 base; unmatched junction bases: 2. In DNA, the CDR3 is TGTGCCAGCAGTTTGACTAGCGGGGATTCCTACGAGCAGTACTTC. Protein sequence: CASSLTSGDSYEQYF.

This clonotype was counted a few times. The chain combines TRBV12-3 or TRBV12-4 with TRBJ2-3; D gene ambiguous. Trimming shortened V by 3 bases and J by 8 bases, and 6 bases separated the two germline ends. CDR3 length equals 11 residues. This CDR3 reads CASSFPSTQYF. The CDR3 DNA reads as TGTGCCAGCAGTTTCCCCTCTACGCAGTATTTT.

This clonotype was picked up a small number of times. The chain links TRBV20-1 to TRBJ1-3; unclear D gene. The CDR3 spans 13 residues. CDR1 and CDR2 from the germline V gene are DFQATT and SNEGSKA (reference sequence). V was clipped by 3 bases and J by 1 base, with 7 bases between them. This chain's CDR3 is CSASRLSGNTIYF. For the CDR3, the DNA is TGCAGTGCTAGTAGGTTATCTGGAAACACCATATATTTT.

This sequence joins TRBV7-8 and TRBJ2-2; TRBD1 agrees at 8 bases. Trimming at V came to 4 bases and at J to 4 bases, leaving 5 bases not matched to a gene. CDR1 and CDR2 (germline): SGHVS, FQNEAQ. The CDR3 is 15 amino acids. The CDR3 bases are TGTGCCAGCAGCTCCACAGGGGGTACCACCGGGGAGCTGTTTTTT. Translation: CASSSTGGTTGELFF.

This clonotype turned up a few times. This chain's CDR3 is CASSSLKRGGYEQYF. In nucleotides, the CDR3 is TGTGCCAGCAGCTCCCTCAAGCGGGGGGGCTACGAGCAGTACTTC. The V and J genes are TRBV7-9 and TRBJ2-7; TRBD2 aligns across 10 bases. Germline trimming cut 4 bases from V and 3 bases from J; bases unmatched to any gene: 6. The CDR3 runs to 15 residues. CDR1 is SEHNR, CDR2 FQNEAQ, per germline (reference sequence).

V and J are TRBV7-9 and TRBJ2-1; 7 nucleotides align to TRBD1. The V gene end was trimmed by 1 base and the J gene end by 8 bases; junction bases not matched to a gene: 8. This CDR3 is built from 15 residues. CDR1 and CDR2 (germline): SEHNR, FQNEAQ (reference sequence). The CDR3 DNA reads TGTGCCAGCAGCTTAGGACAGGGTTTTTGGTATGAGCAGTTCTTC. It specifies CASSLGQGFWYEQFF.

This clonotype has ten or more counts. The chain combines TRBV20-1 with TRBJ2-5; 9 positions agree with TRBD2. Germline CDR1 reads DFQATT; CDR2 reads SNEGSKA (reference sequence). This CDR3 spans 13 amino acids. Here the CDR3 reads CSPAGGPQETQYF. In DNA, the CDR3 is TGCAGCCCAGCGGGGGGCCCCCAAGAGACCCAGTACTTC.

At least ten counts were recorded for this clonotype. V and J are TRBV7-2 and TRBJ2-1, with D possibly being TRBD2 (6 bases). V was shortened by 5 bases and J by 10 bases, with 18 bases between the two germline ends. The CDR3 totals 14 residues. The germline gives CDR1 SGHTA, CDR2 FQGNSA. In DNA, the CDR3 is TGTGCCAGCAGCAAACCGGGACTCGGAAACGAGCAGTTCTTC. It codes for CASSKPGLGNEQFF.

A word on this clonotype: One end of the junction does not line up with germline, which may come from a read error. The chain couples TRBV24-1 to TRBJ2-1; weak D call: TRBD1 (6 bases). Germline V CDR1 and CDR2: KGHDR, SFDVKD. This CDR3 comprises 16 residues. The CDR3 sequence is CATSETGTRLYNEQLF. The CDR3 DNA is TGTGCCACCAGTGAAACCGGGACACGGTTATACAATGAGCAGTTATTC.

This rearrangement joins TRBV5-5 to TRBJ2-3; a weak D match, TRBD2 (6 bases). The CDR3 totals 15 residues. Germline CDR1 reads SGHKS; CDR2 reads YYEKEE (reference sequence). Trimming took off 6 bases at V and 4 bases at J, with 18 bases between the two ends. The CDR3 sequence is CASTGSLGTPDTQYF. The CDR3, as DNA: TGTGCCAGCACCGGGAGCTTAGGTACTCCAGATACGCAGTATTTT.

The chain's CDR3 is CASSQEVRAGIYNEQFF. CDR3 sequence (DNA): TGTGCCAGCAGCCAAGAAGTCAGGGCAGGAATCTACAATGAGCAGTTCTTC. J is TRBJ2-1 and V is TRBV3-1; weak D call: TRBD1 (5 bases). The V and J ends lost 0 bases and 3 bases respectively, with 15 bases between them. CDR1 and CDR2 (germline): LGHDT, YNNKEL (reference sequence). The CDR3 consists of 17 residues.

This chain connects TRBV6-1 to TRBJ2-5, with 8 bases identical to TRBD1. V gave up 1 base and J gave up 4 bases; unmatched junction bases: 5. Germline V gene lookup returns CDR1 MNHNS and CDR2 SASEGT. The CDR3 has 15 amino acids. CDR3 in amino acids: CASSEGTGMRETQYF. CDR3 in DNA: TGTGCCAGCAGTGAAGGGACAGGGATGCGAGAGACCCAGTACTTC.

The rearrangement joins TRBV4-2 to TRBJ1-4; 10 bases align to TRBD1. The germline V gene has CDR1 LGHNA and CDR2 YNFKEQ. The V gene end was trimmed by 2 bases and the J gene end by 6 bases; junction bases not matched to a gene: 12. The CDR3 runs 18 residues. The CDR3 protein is CASSQIGTGEGSDEKLFF. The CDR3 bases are TGTGCCAGCAGCCAAATCGGGACAGGGGAAGGGTCGGATGAAAAACTGTTTTTT.

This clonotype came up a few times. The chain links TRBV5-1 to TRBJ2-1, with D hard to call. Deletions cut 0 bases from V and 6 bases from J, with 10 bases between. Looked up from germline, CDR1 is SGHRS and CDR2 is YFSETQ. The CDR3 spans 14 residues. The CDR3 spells CASSLVDGFNEQFF. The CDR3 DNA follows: TGCGCCAGCAGCTTGGTCGACGGCTTCAATGAGCAGTTCTTC.

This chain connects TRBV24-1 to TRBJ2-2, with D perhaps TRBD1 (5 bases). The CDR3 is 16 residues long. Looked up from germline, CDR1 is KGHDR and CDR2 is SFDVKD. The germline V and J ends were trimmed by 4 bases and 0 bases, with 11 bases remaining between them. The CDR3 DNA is TGTGCCACCAGTGACCAAGACAGTCCGAACACCGGGGAGCTGTTTTTT. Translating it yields CATSDQDSPNTGELFF.

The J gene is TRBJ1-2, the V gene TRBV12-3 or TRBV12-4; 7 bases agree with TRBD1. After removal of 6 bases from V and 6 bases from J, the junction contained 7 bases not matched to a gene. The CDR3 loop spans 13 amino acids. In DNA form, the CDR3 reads TGTGCCAGCAGAAAGACAGGGTTGGATGGCTACACCTTC. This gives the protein CASRKTGLDGYTF.

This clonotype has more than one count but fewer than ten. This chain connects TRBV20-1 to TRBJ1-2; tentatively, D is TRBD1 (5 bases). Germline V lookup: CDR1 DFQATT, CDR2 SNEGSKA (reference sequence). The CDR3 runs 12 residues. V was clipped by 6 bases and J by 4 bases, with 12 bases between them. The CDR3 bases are TGCAGTGCCAAAGGGGACGGCTATGGCTACACCTTC. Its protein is CSAKGDGYGYTF.

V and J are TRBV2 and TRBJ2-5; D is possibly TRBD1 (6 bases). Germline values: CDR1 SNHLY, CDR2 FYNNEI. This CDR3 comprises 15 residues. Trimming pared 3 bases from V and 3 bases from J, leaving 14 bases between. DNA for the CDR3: TGTGCCAGCAGTGACCAGGGGTTAGGGGAAGAGACCCAGTACTTC. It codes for CASSDQGLGEETQYF.

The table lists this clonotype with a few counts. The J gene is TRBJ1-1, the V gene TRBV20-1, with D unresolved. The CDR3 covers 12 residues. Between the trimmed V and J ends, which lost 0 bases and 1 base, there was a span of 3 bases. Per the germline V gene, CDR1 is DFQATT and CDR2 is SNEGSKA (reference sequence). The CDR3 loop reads CSARDWNTEAFF. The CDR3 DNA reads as TGCAGTGCTAGAGACTGGAACACTGAAGCTTTCTTT.

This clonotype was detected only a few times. The CDR3 loop is CATRGQGVSINTYEQYF. CDR3 nucleotide sequence: TGTGCCACGCGAGGACAGGGGGTGTCCATCAACACCTACGAGCAGTACTTC. The rearrangement joins TRBV28 to TRBJ2-7; 10 bases map to TRBD1. The germline V gene has CDR1 MDHEN and CDR2 SYDVKM. Germline trimming cut 10 bases from V and 2 bases from J; bases unmatched to any gene: 17. CDR3 size: 17 residues. Looking up the rest from reference TRBV28 and TRBJ2-7 gives the full variable domain: DVKVTQSSRYLVKRTGEKVFLECVQDMDHENMFWYRQDPGLGLRLIYFSYDVKMKEKGDIPEGYSVSREKKERFSLILESASTNQTSMYLCATRGQGVSINTYEQYFGPGTRLTVT.

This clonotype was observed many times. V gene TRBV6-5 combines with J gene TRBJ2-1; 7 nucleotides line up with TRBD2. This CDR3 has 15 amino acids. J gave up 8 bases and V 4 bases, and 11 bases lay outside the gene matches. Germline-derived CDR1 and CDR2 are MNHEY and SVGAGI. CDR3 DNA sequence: TGTGCCAGCAGTTTTCGCCGAAAACGGGGGGATGAGCAGTTCTTC. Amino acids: CASSFRRKRGDEQFF.

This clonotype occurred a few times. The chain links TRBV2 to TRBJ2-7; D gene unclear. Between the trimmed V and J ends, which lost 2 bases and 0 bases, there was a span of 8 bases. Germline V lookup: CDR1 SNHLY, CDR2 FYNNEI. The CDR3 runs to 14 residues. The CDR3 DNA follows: TGTGCCAGCAGTGAATTGGTAGCCTCCTACGAGCAGTACTTC. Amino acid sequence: CASSELVASYEQYF.

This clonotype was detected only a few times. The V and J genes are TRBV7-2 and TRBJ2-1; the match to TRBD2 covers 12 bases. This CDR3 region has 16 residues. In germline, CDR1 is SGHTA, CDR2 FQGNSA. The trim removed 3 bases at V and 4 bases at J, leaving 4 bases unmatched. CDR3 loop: CASSLSSGGGYNEQFF. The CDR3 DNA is TGTGCCAGCAGCTTGTCTAGCGGGGGGGGGTACAATGAGCAGTTCTTC.